This entry features one TCR beta chain sequence. Profiling relied on immunoSEQ multiplex PCR, and the TCRdb table lists in-frame clones only, not all of them. This table holds 120,000 or so clones, approximately 85% found once. With 5 bases clipped from V and 0 bases from J, the junction kept 5 bases outside the gene matches. Germline V gene lookup returns CDR1 MNHEY and CDR2 SMNVEV (reference sequence). The CDR3 length is 15 residues. The data were taken from a study of T cell responses to AZD1222 COVID-19 vaccine. This receptor was obtained from an adult in good health. The J gene is TRBJ1-1, the V gene TRBV27; 8 positions agree with TRBD1. The sample consisted of peripheral blood, taken on day 0 of AZD1222 vaccination. For the CDR3, the DNA is TGTGCCAGCAGTATTAAGACAGGGGTGAACACTGAAGCTTTCTTT. As protein: CASSIKTGVNTEAFF.